This is a list of T cell receptor beta chains from one sample in a study of blood T cells in healthy people across ages. TCRdb reprocessed the 5' RACE reads with MiXCR, giving one entry per CDR3 protein. The sample has 1,500,000 or so distinct CDR3 sequences, around 59% seen once. The source material was blood. Receptor source: a man younger than 35 in good health. Both conserved end residues are part of each CDR3. A D gene is named only where the DNA matches it firmly. The size entry is marked missing in some rows and otherwise reads once, few, many or a size class.

V	J	D	size	DNA	CDR3
TRBV7-9	TRBJ2-1	.	.	TGTGCCAGCAGCCAACACGAGAATGAGCAGTTCTTC	CASSQHENEQFF
TRBV7-8	TRBJ2-1	.	.	TGTGCCAGCAGCTTAGGACTAGACCTTGAGCAGTTCTTC	CASSLGLDLEQFF
TRBV9	TRBJ2-3	TRBD1	.	TGTGCCAGCAGCGTTGAAACAGGGGGACCAGATACGCAGTATTTT	CASSVETGGPDTQYF
TRBV6-2/TRBV6-3	TRBJ2-1	.	.	TGTGCCAGCAGTTCAGCCCGTGAAGGTTACGGTGAGCAGTTCTTC	CASSSAREGYGEQFF
TRBV4-2	TRBJ2-1	.	.	TGTGCCAGCAGCCAAGAAGGAAGGCTGCAGGATGAGCAGTTCTTC	CASSQEGRLQDEQFF
TRBV29-1	TRBJ1-1	TRBD1	.	TGCAGCGTTGAAGATGGGACAGGGGACACTGAAGCTTTCTTT	CSVEDGTGDTEAFF
TRBV20-1	TRBJ2-4	.	.	TGCAGTGCCCTGCCCCCTCCAGCGGGTGTCAAAAACATTCAGTACTTC	CSALPPPAGVKNIQYF
TRBV29-1	TRBJ2-2	.	.	TGCAGCGCTTCTACGGCCGCGGACACCGGGGAGCTGTTTTTT	CSASTAADTGELFF
TRBV4-1	TRBJ2-1	TRBD2	few	TGCGCCAGCAGCCAAATCCCTAGCGGGGACTACAATGAGCAGTTCTTC	CASSQIPSGDYNEQFF
TRBV7-2	TRBJ2-3	TRBD1	.	TGTGCCAGCGGCACAGGGGATTCGGTAGATACGCAGTATTTT	CASGTGDSVDTQYF
TRBV6-5	TRBJ1-1	.	.	TGTGCCAGCAGTCAACGGGGGCTGCGAGCTTTCTTT	CASSQRGLRAFF
TRBV29-1	TRBJ2-3	TRBD1	.	TGCGGCGTTGAAGGAGTTTACAGGGGGCCAGATACGCAGTATTTT	CGVEGVYRGPDTQYF
TRBV4-1	TRBJ2-5	.	.	TGCGCCAGCAGCCAAGAGACGGGACGTGTACAAGAGACCCAGTACTTC	CASSQETGRVQETQYF
TRBV20-1	TRBJ2-4	TRBD2	.	TGCAGTGCCAAGGGGACTAGCGATGTGTACCAGTACTTC	CSAKGTSDVYQYF
TRBV25-1	TRBJ2-3	.	once	TGTGCCAGCACGGGGTGGGCCACAGATACGCAGTATTTT	CASTGWATDTQYF
TRBV20-1	TRBJ2-2	TRBD2	.	TGCAGTGCTAGAGGACTAGCGGGGGCCGCCGGGGAGCTGTTTTTT	CSARGLAGAAGELFF
TRBV7-9	TRBJ2-1	TRBD2	.	TGTGCCAGCAGCCTAACAAGCGGGAGGGCAAACAATGAGCAGTTCTTC	CASSLTSGRANNEQFF
TRBV7-9	TRBJ2-1	.	.	TGTGCCAGCAGCTTAGCGGCGGAAGTTACCTACAATGAGCAGTTCTTC	CASSLAAEVTYNEQFF
TRBV7-8	TRBJ2-7	.	.	TGTGCCAGCAGCTTTCGGGCAGCTCAAACCTACGAGCAGTACTTC	CASSFRAAQTYEQYF
TRBV4-3	TRBJ2-1	.	.	TGCGCCAGCAGCCAAGACGACACAATCTCCTACAATGAGCAGTTCTTC	CASSQDDTISYNEQFF
TRBV6-2/TRBV6-3	TRBJ2-5	.	.	TGTGCCAGCAGTTCTCTTTACGCGGACAAGAGACCCCAGTACTTC	CASSSLYADKRPQYF
TRBV5-1	TRBJ2-2	.	.	TGCGCCAGCACTCTGATCGGGGTGAACACCGGGGAGCTGTTTTTT	CASTLIGVNTGELFF
TRBV6-2/TRBV6-3	TRBJ2-1	TRBD1	.	TGTGCCAGCAGTAAGGGACAGGGGGTATATGAGCAGTTCTTC	CASSKGQGVYEQFF
TRBV5-1	TRBJ2-1	TRBD1	once	TGCGCCAGCAGCTTGACGGGACAGTTTTACAATGAGCAGTTCTTC	CASSLTGQFYNEQFF
TRBV5-1	TRBJ2-5	TRBD2	.	TGCGCCAGCAGCCCGAATCTAGCGGACCTCCAAGAGACCCAGTACTTC	CASSPNLADLQETQYF
TRBV25-1	TRBJ1-1	TRBD1	few	TGTGCCAGCAGCCAGGACAGGGGGGACACTGAAGCTTTCTTT	CASSQDRGDTEAFF
TRBV18	TRBJ2-7	.	once	TGTGCCAGCTCCCCAACTAGTAGGCACCACGAGCAGTACTTC	CASSPTSRHHEQYF
TRBV4-1	TRBJ1-1	TRBD1	.	TGCGCCAGCAGCCACCTGGGGACAGACTCCACTGAAGCTTTCTTT	CASSHLGTDSTEAFF
TRBV12-3/TRBV12-4	TRBJ1-5	.	.	TGTGCCAGCAGTCCGGCGGGGGGCGGTCAGCCCCAGCATTTT	CASSPAGGGQPQHF
TRBV12-3/TRBV12-4	TRBJ2-1	.	many	TGTGCCAGCAGTCCTCGAGACAATGAGCAGTTCTTC	CASSPRDNEQFF
TRBV6-5	TRBJ1-6	.	.	TGTGCCAGCACCGACAGCGTTTCACCCCTCCACTTT	CASTDSVSPLHF
TRBV29-1	TRBJ1-1	TRBD1	.	TGCAGCGTTCTCGGGGTGGACAGGGGGCTTGAAACTGAAGCTTTCTTT	CSVLGVDRGLETEAFF